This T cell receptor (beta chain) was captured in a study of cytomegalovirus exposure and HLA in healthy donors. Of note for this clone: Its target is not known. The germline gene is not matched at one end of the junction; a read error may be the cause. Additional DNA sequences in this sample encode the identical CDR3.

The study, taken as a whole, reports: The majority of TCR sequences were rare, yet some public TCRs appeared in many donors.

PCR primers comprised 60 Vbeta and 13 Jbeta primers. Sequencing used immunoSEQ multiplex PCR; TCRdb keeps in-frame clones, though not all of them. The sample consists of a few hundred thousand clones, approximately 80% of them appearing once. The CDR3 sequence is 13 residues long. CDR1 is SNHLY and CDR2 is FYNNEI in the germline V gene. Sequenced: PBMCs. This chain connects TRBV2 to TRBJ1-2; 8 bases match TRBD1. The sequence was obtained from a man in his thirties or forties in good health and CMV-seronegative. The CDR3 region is CASIPGQDYGYTF. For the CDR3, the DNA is TGCGCCAGCATACCGGGACAGGACTATGGCTACACCTTC.